The clone carrying this T cell receptor (beta chain) was detected a few times. Its antigen remains unidentified. This CDR3 region has 13 residues. CDR1 is MNHNY and CDR2 is SVGAGI in the germline V gene (reference sequence). Between the trimmed V and J ends, which lost 1 base and 14 bases, there was a span of 15 bases. Libraries from naive CD8 cells were generated from 20,000 to 1,000,000 sorted cells (with 10%, 30% or 50% RNA). This sample was included in a study of molecular identifiers for immune sequencing clone quantification. TCRdb reprocessed the PCR reads with MiXCR, giving one entry per CDR3 protein. The sample yields about 510,000 distinct CDR3 sequences, less than 30% seen once. Broader study findings: Under 1% of molecules in naive cells, but over 98% of effector molecules, belonged to clones above 20 RNA copies.

This chain links TRBV6-6 with TRBJ2-4; no clear D gene. This receptor was identified in a human donor in good health. Some libraries in this study had Jurkat cell RNA spiked in. The specimen was naive CD8+ T cells from blood, with Jurkat cell RNA spiked in. Sample subset: FACS-sorted CD8+CD4-CCR7+CD45RA+ naive T cells. This CDR3 reads CASSYLSQVDEYF. The DNA for the CDR3 is TGTGCCAGCAGTTACTTGAGCCAAGTAGATGAGTACTTC.